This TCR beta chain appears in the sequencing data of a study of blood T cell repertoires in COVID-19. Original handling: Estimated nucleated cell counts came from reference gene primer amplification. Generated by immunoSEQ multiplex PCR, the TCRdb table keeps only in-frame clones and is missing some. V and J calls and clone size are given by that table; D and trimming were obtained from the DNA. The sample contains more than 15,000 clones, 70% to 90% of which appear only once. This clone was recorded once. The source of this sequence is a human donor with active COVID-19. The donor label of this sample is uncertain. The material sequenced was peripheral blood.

The DNA for the CDR3 is TGTGCCAGCAGCTTAGGGCTAGCGGGAGACGGGGAGACCCAGTACTTC. Protein: CASSLGLAGDGETQYF. The V gene is TRBV7-9, the J gene TRBJ2-5; 10 bases match TRBD2. The CDR3 is made up of 16 amino acids. V lost 1 base, J lost 5 bases, and 7 bases stayed unmatched. From germline, CDR1 is SEHNR and CDR2 FQNEAQ (reference sequence).